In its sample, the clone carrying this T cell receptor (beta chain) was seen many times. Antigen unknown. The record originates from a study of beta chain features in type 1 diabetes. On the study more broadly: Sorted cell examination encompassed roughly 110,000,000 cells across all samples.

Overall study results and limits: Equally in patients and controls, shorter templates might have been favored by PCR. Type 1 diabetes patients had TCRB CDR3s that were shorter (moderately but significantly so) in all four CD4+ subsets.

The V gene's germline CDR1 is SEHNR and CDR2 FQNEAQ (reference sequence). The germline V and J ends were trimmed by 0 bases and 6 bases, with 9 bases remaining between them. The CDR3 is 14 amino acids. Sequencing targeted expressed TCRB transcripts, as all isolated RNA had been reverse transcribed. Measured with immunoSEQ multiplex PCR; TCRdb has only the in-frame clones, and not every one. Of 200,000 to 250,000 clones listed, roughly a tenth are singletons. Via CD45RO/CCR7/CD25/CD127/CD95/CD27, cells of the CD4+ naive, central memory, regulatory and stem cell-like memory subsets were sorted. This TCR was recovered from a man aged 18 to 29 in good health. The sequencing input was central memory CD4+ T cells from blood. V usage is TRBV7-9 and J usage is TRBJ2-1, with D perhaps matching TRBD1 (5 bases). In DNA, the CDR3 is TGTGCCAGCAGCTTAGCGCAGACAGTCAATGAGCAGTTCTTC. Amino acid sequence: CASSLAQTVNEQFF.